What follows are 29 T cell receptor beta chains derived from one specimen sequenced in a study of cytomegalovirus exposure and HLA in healthy donors. The PCR used 60 Vbeta and 13 Jbeta primers. Profiled with immunoSEQ multiplex PCR; TCRdb holds only in-frame clones, not every one. This table has some 82,000 clones, approximately 84% appearing once. The sequencing input was PBMCs. These receptors came from a woman aged 45-59 years in good health and CMV-seronegative.

The chain is built from TRBV19 and TRBJ1-4; no reliable D call. CDR1 LNHDA and CDR2 SQIVND come from the germline V gene (reference sequence). The CDR3 extends over 14 amino acids. Deletions cut 5 bases from V and 4 bases from J, with 11 bases between. The CDR3 spells CASSPRRDNEKLFF. CDR3 in DNA: TGTGCCAGTAGTCCACGACGGGATAATGAAAAACTGTTTTTT.

The J gene is TRBJ1-2, the V gene TRBV4-3; no clear D gene. The V end lost 1 base, the J end lost 0 bases, and 18 bases lay between the germline ends. This CDR3 has 18 residues. Per the germline V gene, CDR1 is LGHNA and CDR2 is YSLEER. The CDR3 is CASSQVYKLGSPNYGYTF. Written as DNA, the CDR3 is TGCGCCAGCAGCCAAGTCTATAAGCTAGGCAGTCCTAACTATGGCTACACCTTC.

The rearrangement uses TRBV29-1 and TRBJ2-6; TRBD1 agrees at 7 bases. Germline V lookup: CDR1 SQVTM, CDR2 ANQGSEA. Unmatched junction bases numbered 4, after V lost 5 bases and J lost 9 bases. The CDR3 is 12 residues long. The CDR3 DNA reads as TGCAGCGTTAGGGGGACAGACAACGTCCTGACTTTC. As protein: CSVRGTDNVLTF.

V is TRBV5-1 and J is TRBJ2-1; TRBD2 matches at 11 bases. With 5 bases clipped from V and 9 bases from J, the junction kept 7 bases outside the gene matches. Germline loops: CDR1 SGHRS, CDR2 YFSETQ. The CDR3 runs to 14 residues. CDR3 nucleotide sequence: TGCGCCAGCAGAATTAGCGGGGGGGCCGGTGAGCAGTTCTTC. Residues: CASRISGGAGEQFF.

The chain recombines TRBV5-1 with TRBJ1-1, with D perhaps TRBD1 (5 bases). There are 15 residues in the CDR3. V was trimmed by 8 bases and J by 10 bases, leaving 27 bases between them. Germline-derived CDR1 and CDR2 are SGHRS and YFSETQ. CDR3 DNA: TGCGCCAGTCAGCCGGGGGGTGTGGTCCTCGAGGGAGCTTTCTTT. This translates into CASQPGGVVLEGAFF.

The V gene is TRBV28, the J gene TRBJ2-7, with 8 bases aligning to TRBD2. The germline gives CDR1 MDHEN, CDR2 SYDVKM. V lost 7 bases, J lost 3 bases, and 23 bases stayed unmatched. The CDR3 covers 19 residues. CDR3 region: CASNGPPTMWAGGLYEQYF. CDR3 DNA sequence: TGTGCCAGCAACGGTCCCCCTACCATGTGGGCGGGAGGTCTCTACGAGCAGTACTTC.

The chain uses TRBV6-1 and TRBJ2-5; D perhaps matches TRBD1 (6 bases). Germline lookup yields CDR1 MNHNS and CDR2 SASEGT. V dropped 4 bases and J dropped 4 bases, with 10 bases sitting between them. The CDR3 sequence is 13 residues long. The CDR3 coding sequence is TGTGCCAGCAGTGTGAGCAGGGGAGAGACCCAGTACTTC. This gives the protein CASSVSRGETQYF.

The rearrangement links TRBV5-6 to TRBJ2-3, with 12 positions matching TRBD2. The CDR3 covers 17 residues. The junction had 7 bases not matched to a gene; V was cut back by 3 bases and J by 2 bases. Per the germline V gene, CDR1 is SGHDT and CDR2 is YYEEEE. The CDR3 loop reads CASSSSWTSGTTDTQYF. The CDR3 bases are TGTGCCAGCAGCTCAAGCTGGACTAGCGGGACCACAGATACGCAGTATTTT.

The chain links TRBV30 to TRBJ1-2; TRBD1 aligns across 8 bases. Per the germline V gene, CDR1 is GTSNPN and CDR2 is SVGIG (reference sequence). The CDR3 is made up of 14 amino acids. V lost 3 bases and J lost 6; bases outside the gene matches: 9. The CDR3 nucleotides are TGTGCCTGGAGGTATAAGGACAGGGAAAATGGCTACACCTTC. It encodes CAWRYKDRENGYTF.

The CDR3 region is CARTPGLAGEGRNNEQFF. DNA of the CDR3: TGTGCCAGGACTCCGGGACTAGCGGGAGAAGGGAGAAACAATGAGCAGTTCTTC. The V and J genes are TRBV19 and TRBJ2-1, with 14 bases fitting TRBD2. Germline-derived CDR1 and CDR2 are LNHDA and SQIVND (reference sequence). J was trimmed by 5 bases and V by 9 bases; bases with no gene match: 15. CDR3 size: 18 residues.

J is TRBJ1-1 and V is TRBV4-2; 9 bases are shared with TRBD1. With V trimmed by 4 bases and J by 5 bases, 14 bases remained unmatched. The CDR3 sequence is 17 residues long. Germline V gene lookup returns CDR1 LGHNA and CDR2 YNFKEQ. CDR3 sequence (DNA): TGTGCCAGCAGCCCGGATGTAATGACAGGGGGAAGGACTGAAGCTTTCTTT. Translating it yields CASSPDVMTGGRTEAFF.

The chain is built from TRBV6-1 and TRBJ2-3, with TRBD1 as a possible D gene (7 bases). From germline, CDR1 is MNHNS and CDR2 SASEGT. This CDR3 is 17 amino acids long. Trimming shortened V by 1 base and J by 5 bases, and 19 bases separated the two germline ends. CDR3 in amino acids: CASSEGQGGRYGDTQYF. The CDR3 nucleotides read TGTGCCAGCAGTGAAGGGCAGGGGGGACGGTATGGAGATACGCAGTATTTT.

The CDR3 loop is CASSSVGGNEQFF. In nucleotides, the CDR3 is TGTGCCAGCAGCTCCGTCGGGGGCAATGAGCAGTTCTTC. This chain uses TRBV7-3 with TRBJ2-1, with a possible D match to TRBD2 (6 bases). The V and J ends lost 4 bases and 6 bases respectively, with 10 bases between them. Germline V lookup: CDR1 SGHTA, CDR2 FQGTGA. There are 13 residues in the CDR3.

The chain has TRBV2 and TRBJ1-4, with TRBD1 identical over 7 bases. Germline-derived CDR1 and CDR2 are SNHLY and FYNNEI. Trimming took 6 bases from V and 2 from J; bases not matched to a gene: 9. The CDR3 spans 16 residues. The CDR3 is CASRLNRGSTNEKLFF. CDR3 nucleotides: TGTGCCAGCAGATTAAACAGGGGCTCGACTAATGAAAAACTGTTTTTT.

The gene calls are TRBV11-2 and TRBJ1-2, with a weak D call TRBD1 (5 bases). Germline assignment: CDR1 SGHAT and CDR2 FQNNGV. V was cut by 7 bases and J by 1 base, with 16 bases left in between. The length of the CDR3 is 15 residues. The CDR3 nucleotides are TGTGCCAGCACCCTTGATTGGGGCAGTAACTATGGCTACACCTTC. Translation gives CASTLDWGSNYGYTF.

The rearrangement links TRBV7-9 to TRBJ2-1; perhaps TRBD1 as D (5 bases). Germline lookup yields CDR1 SEHNR and CDR2 FQNEAQ (reference sequence). The CDR3 totals 15 residues. Trimming took 0 bases from V and 2 from J, leaving 8 bases between them. This chain's CDR3 is CASSLAVGPYNEQFF. The DNA for the CDR3 is TGTGCCAGCAGCTTAGCGGTGGGGCCCTACAATGAGCAGTTCTTC.

This clone has just a few counts. The chain joins TRBV2 to TRBJ1-4; 8 bases agree with TRBD1. Looked up from germline, CDR1 is SNHLY and CDR2 is FYNNEI. This CDR3 region has 15 residues. Trimming at V came to 2 bases and at J to 5 bases, leaving 4 bases not matched to a gene. The CDR3 here is CASSEYRGTNEKLFF. In DNA, the CDR3 is TGTGCCAGCAGTGAATACAGGGGGACGAATGAAAAACTGTTTTTT.

This clone was observed a handful of times. The rearrangement joins TRBV18 to TRBJ1-5; 9 bases fit TRBD1. The CDR3 loop spans 15 amino acids. Germline V CDR1 and CDR2: KGHSH, LQKENI. V dropped 2 bases and J dropped 3; count of bases not matched to a gene: 2. The CDR3 DNA is TGTGCCAGCTCACCAATACAGGGGGCCAATCAGCCCCAGCATTTT. Protein: CASSPIQGANQPQHF.

J is TRBJ2-5 and V is TRBV7-2, with 10 bases identical to TRBD2. The CDR3 is made up of 14 amino acids. Germline CDR1 is SGHTA and CDR2 is FQGNSA. V dropped 3 bases and J dropped 4; count of bases not matched to a gene: 2. This CDR3 reads CASSLERGGETQYF. The CDR3 nucleotides read TGTGCCAGCAGCTTGGAGCGGGGGGGAGAGACCCAGTACTTC.

This rearrangement joins TRBV19 to TRBJ2-7, with 7 bases that match TRBD1. The V segment lost 5 bases and the J segment 3 bases; nucleotides outside the gene matches: 7. The germline V gene encodes CDR1 LNHDA and CDR2 SQIVND (reference sequence). The CDR3 totals 14 residues. In DNA, the CDR3 is TGTGCCAGTAGTCCCGGGACAGCCCGCTACGAGCAGTACTTC. It encodes CASSPGTARYEQYF.

The chain combines TRBV4-2 with TRBJ1-2; D is undetermined. The V end was cut by 0 bases, the J end by 5 bases, with 4 bases between. CDR1 and CDR2 (germline): LGHNA, YNFKEQ. The CDR3 contains 12 residues. The CDR3, as DNA: TGTGCCAGCAGCCAAGATAGATATGGCTACACCTTC. Its protein product is CASSQDRYGYTF.

This rearrangement joins TRBV6-1 to TRBJ1-2, with unresolved D. Germline V gene lookup returns CDR1 MNHNS and CDR2 SASEGT. Trimming took off 10 bases at V and 7 bases at J, with 19 bases between the two ends. CDR3 size: 13 residues. CDR3 coding DNA: TGTGCCACTCTCGAGGATCACGCCCGTGGCTACACCTTC. Translated, it gives CATLEDHARGYTF.

The J gene is TRBJ2-1, the V gene TRBV27; 12 bases align to TRBD2. V lost 5 bases, J lost 7 bases, and 6 bases stayed unmatched. CDR3 length: 15 amino acids. The V gene's germline CDR1 is MNHEY and CDR2 SMNVEV (reference sequence). The CDR3 DNA is TGTGCCAGCAGTCCTCTAGCGGGAGGGCGTAATGAGCAGTTCTTC. Protein sequence: CASSPLAGGRNEQFF.

The V gene is TRBV19, the J gene TRBJ1-1; D is undetermined. The CDR3 totals 11 residues. Trimming left V 8 bases short and J 1 base short, with 5 bases between. Germline loops: CDR1 LNHDA, CDR2 SQIVND (reference sequence). CDR3 DNA sequence: TGTGCCAGTCTGTGGAACACTGAAGCTTTCTTT. Protein sequence: CASLWNTEAFF. Based on the CDR3 plus reference TRBV19 and TRBJ1-1, the full variable domain is DGGITQSPKYLFRKEGQNVTLSCEQNLNHDAMYWYRQDPGQGLRLIYYSQIVNDFQKGDIAEGYSVSREKKESFPLTVTSAQKNPTAFYLCASLWNTEAFFGQGTRLTVV.

The chain couples TRBV5-1 to TRBJ2-1, with TRBD2 matching 11 bases. The CDR3 spans 15 residues. The germline gives CDR1 SGHRS, CDR2 YFSETQ. V gave up 0 bases and J gave up 5 bases; unmatched junction bases: 1. CDR3 DNA sequence: TGCGCCAGCAGCTTGGTTAGCGGGGGGGACAATGAGCAGTTCTTC. Its translation: CASSLVSGGDNEQFF.

A word on this clone: The CDR3 does not close with the conserved phenylalanine or tryptophan, likely indicating a read error. This chain uses TRBV30 with TRBJ1-1, with TRBD1 matching over 7 bases. V shed 3 bases and J 5 bases; nucleotides not matched to a gene: 6. The CDR3 length is 13 residues. Germline CDR1 is GTSNPN and CDR2 is SVGIG (reference sequence). CDR3 amino acids: CAWSHPGGTEAFS. In DNA form, the CDR3 reads TGTGCCTGGAGCCATCCAGGGGGAACTGAAGCTTTCTCT.

In this sample, this clone turned up a few times. This sequence joins TRBV6-1 and TRBJ2-1, with 7 bases aligning to TRBD1. Germline V gives CDR1 MNHNS, CDR2 SASEGT. The CDR3 has 13 amino acids. The V segment lost 10 bases and the J segment 3 bases; nucleotides outside the gene matches: 6. CDR3 amino acids: CATRDRYYNEQFF. As DNA, the CDR3 is TGTGCCACTCGGGACAGATACTACAATGAGCAGTTCTTC.

The rearrangement joins TRBV4-3 to TRBJ2-2; D is ambiguous. Trimming pared 0 bases from V and 0 bases from J, leaving 5 bases between. Germline V gene sequence: CDR1 LGHNA, CDR2 YSLEER. The CDR3 is 15 residues long. The CDR3 reads CASSQEPANTGELFF. The CDR3 DNA is TGCGCCAGCAGCCAAGAACCGGCGAACACCGGGGAGCTGTTTTTT.

The chain is built from TRBV5-1 and TRBJ2-3; D is perhaps TRBD2 (5 bases). This CDR3 contains 14 residues. Between the trimmed V and J ends, which lost 2 bases and 6 bases, there was a span of 13 bases. The germline V gene encodes CDR1 SGHRS and CDR2 YFSETQ. The CDR3 DNA reads TGCGCCAGCAGCTTCGGAGGAGTAACCGATACGCAGTATTTT. It yields the protein CASSFGGVTDTQYF.